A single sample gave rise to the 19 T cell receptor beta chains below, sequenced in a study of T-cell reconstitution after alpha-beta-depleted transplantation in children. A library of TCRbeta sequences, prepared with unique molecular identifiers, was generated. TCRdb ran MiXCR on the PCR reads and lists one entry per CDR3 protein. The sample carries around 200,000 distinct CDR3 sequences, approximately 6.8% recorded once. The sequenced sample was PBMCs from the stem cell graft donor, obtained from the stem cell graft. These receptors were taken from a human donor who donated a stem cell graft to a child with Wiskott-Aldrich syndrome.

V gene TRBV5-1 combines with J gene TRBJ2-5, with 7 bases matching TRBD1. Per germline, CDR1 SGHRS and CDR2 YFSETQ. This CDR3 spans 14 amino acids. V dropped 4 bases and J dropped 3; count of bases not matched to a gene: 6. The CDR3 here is CASSTGQTKETQYF. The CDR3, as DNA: TGCGCCAGCAGCACGGGACAGACTAAAGAGACCCAGTACTTC.

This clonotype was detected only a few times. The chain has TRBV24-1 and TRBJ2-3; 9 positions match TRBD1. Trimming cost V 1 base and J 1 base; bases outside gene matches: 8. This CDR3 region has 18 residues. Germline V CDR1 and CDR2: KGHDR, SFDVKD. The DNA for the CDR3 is TGTGCCACCAGTGATTTTCGGTTACAGGGGGCGGGCACAGATACGCAGTATTTT. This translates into CATSDFRLQGAGTDTQYF.

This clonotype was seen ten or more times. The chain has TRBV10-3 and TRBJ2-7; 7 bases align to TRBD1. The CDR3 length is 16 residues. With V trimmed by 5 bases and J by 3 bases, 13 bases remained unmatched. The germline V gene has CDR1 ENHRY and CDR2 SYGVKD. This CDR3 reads CAISPSPRQGNYEQYF. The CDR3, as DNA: TGTGCCATCAGTCCTTCTCCTCGACAGGGAAACTACGAGCAGTACTTC.

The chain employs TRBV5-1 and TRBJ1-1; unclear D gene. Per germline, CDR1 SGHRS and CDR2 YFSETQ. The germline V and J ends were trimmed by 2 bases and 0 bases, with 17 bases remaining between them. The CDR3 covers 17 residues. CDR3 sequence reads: CASSLKQSTPMNTEAFF. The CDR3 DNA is TGCGCCAGCAGCTTAAAGCAGTCCACCCCCATGAACACTGAAGCTTTCTTT. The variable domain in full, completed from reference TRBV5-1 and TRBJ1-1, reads KAGVTQTPRYLIKTRGQQVTLSCSPISGHRSVSWYQQTPGQGLQFLFEYFSETQRNKGNFPGRFSGRQFSNSRSEMNVSTLELGDSALYLCASSLKQSTPMNTEAFFGQGTRLTVV.

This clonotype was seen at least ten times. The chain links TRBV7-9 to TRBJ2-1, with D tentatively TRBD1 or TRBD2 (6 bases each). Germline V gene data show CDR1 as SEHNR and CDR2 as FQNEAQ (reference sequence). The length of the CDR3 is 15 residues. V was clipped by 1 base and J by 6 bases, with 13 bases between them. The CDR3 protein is CASSLGGALVNEQFF. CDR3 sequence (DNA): TGTGCCAGCAGCTTAGGGGGGGCGCTGGTCAATGAGCAGTTCTTC.

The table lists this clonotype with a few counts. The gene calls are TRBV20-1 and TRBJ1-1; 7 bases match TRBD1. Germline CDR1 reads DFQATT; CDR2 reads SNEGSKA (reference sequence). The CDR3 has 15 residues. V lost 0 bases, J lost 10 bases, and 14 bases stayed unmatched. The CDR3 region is CSARDHKTGVGRAFF. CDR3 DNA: TGCAGTGCTAGAGATCACAAAACAGGGGTTGGGAGAGCTTTCTTT.

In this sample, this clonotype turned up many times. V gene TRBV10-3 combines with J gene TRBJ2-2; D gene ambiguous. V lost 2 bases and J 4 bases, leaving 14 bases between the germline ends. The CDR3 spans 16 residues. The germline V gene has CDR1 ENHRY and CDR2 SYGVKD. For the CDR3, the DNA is TGTGCCATCAGTGAGGATGGCATCGCTGCCACCGGGGAGCTGTTTTTT. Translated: CAISEDGIAATGELFF.

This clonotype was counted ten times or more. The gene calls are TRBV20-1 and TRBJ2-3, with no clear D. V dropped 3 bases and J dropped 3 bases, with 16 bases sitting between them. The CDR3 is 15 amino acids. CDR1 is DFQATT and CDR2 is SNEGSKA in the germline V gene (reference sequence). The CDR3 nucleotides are TGCAGTGCTAGCGGCAGGCCCCTCGGTACAGATACGCAGTATTTT. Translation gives CSASGRPLGTDTQYF.

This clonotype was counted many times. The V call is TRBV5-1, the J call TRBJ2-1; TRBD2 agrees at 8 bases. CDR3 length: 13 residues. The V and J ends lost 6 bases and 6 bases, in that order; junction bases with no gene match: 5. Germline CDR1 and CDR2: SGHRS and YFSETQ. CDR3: CASTREGRNEQFF. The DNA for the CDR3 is TGCGCCAGCACCCGGGAGGGCCGCAATGAGCAGTTCTTC. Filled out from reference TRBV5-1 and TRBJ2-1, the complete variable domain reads KAGVTQTPRYLIKTRGQQVTLSCSPISGHRSVSWYQQTPGQGLQFLFEYFSETQRNKGNFPGRFSGRQFSNSRSEMNVSTLELGDSALYLCASTREGRNEQFFGPGTRLTVL.

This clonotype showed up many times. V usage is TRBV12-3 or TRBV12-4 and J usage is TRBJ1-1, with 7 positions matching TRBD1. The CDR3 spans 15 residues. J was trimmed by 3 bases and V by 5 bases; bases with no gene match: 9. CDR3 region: CASSTTGRWDTEAFF. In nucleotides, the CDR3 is TGTGCCAGCAGTACGACAGGGAGATGGGACACTGAAGCTTTCTTT.

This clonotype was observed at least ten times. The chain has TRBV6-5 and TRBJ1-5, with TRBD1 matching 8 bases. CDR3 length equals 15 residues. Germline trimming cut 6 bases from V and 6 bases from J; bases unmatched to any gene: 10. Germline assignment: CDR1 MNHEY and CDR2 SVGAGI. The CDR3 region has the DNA TGTGCCAGCAGGCCTACAGGGGGGAAGAGTCAGCCCCAGCATTTT. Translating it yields CASRPTGGKSQPQHF.

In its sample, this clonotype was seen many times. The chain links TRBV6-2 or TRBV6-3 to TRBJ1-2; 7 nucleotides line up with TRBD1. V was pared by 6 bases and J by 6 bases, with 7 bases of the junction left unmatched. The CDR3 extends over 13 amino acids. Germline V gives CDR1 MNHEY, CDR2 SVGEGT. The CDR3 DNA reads TGTGCCAGCAGAGGAGACAGGGCGAATGGCTACACCTTC. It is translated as CASRGDRANGYTF.

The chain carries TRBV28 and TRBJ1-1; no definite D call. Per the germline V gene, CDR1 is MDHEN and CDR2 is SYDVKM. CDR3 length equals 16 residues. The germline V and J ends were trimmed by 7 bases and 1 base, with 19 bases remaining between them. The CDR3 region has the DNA TGTGCCAGCATTCCTACCCCCGTCCGTTGGAACACTGAAGCTTTCTTT. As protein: CASIPTPVRWNTEAFF.

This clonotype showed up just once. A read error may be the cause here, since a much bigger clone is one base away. For the CDR3, the DNA is TGTACCAGGCGGGGCGCGAACACCGGGGAGCTGTTTTTT. It yields the protein CTRRGANTGELFF. The V and J genes are TRBV2 and TRBJ2-2, with a possible D match to TRBD2 (6 bases). This CDR3 has 13 amino acids. CDR1 and CDR2 from the germline V gene are SNHLY and FYNNEI.

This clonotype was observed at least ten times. The CDR3 here is CARRKARGTDRAQPQHF. The CDR3 DNA follows: TGTGCCAGGAGGAAAGCACGAGGGACCGACAGGGCTCAGCCCCAGCATTTT. The genes are TRBV6-1 and TRBJ1-5; TRBD1 matches 7 bases. Germline CDR1 MNHNS, CDR2 SASEGT. The CDR3 runs 17 residues. With V trimmed by 9 bases and J by 6 bases, 20 bases remained unmatched.

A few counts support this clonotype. The CDR3 loop is CASSEEGYYGYTF. CDR3 in DNA: TGCGCCAGCAGTGAAGAGGGCTACTATGGCTACACCTTC. J is TRBJ1-2 and V is TRBV10-2; no reliable D call. In germline, CDR1 is WSHSY, CDR2 SAAADI. This CDR3 comprises 13 residues. V lost 3 bases and J lost 3, with 8 bases in between.

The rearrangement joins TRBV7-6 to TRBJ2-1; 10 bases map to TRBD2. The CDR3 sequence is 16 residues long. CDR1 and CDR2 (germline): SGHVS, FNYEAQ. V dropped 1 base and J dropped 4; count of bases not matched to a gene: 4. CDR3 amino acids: CASSLGVAGGYNEQFF. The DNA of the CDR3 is TGTGCCAGCAGCTTAGGGGTAGCGGGGGGATACAATGAGCAGTTCTTC. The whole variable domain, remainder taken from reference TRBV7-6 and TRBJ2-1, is GAGVSQSPRYKVTKRGQDVALRCDPISGHVSLYWYRQALGQGPEFLTYFNYEAQQDKSGLPNDRFSAERPEGSISTLTIQRTEQRDSAMYRCASSLGVAGGYNEQFFGPGTRLTVL.

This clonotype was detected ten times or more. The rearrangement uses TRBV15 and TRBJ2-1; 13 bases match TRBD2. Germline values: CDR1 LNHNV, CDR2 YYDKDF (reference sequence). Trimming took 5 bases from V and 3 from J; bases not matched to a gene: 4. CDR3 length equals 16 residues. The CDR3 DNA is TGTGCCACCAGCCCACGACTAGCGGGGGGCTACAATGAGCAGTTCTTC. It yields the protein CATSPRLAGGYNEQFF.

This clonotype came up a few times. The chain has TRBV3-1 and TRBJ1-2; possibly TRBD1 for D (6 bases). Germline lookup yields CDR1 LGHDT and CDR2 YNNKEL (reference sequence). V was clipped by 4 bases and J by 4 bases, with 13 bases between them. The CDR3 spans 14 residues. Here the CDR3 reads CASSLPGTSYGYTF. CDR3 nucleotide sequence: TGTGCCAGCAGCCTCCCCGGGACATCCTATGGCTACACCTTC.